This T cell receptor beta chain was observed in a study of blood T cell repertoires in COVID-19 (dated by TCRdb to 2019 to 2021). Regarding the research as a whole: Samples covering the acute and convalescent phases of COVID-19 were provided by collaborators in the United States, Italy and Spain. A de-identified subject ID, COVID-19 status, age in years and sex were almost always included in the sample metadata. The material from the prospective study consisted of cDNA or gDNA derived from T cells, B-cell-depleted T cells, or PBMCs. Subjects who had been exposed to COVID-19, were actively infected with it, or had recovered from it provided the deeply sampled blood TCRbeta repertoires that made up the dataset. The repertoires were released in a freely available public database intended as a resource for research on the immune response to SARS-CoV-2. Samples were obtained from the ongoing ImmuneRACE study (first 160 participants) and from roughly 1,300 subjects provided by 6 global collaborators. HLA class I and class II types, where available, came from metadata supplied by the sample provider rather than from assay-based typing. Summary of the overall study and its limitations: The quantity of clinical and demographic metadata differed by source and by participant and was supplied without curation.

The junction shows trimming of 4 bases on V and 0 bases on J, plus 13 bases between the germline ends. The germline V gene yields LGHNA for CDR1 and YNFKEQ for CDR2. Inclusive of the bounding cysteine and phenylalanine, the CDR3 is 15 residues long. The sequence is cut down to CDR3 DNA, 45 bases in frame from base 1. Collaborating institutions collected whole blood in K2EDTA tubes following their own protocols. Collaborator samples were shipped for TCRbeta analysis as frozen whole blood, isolated PBMCs, or DNA extracted from either sample type. TCRbeta CDR3 regions were amplified from genomic DNA by means of the immunoSEQ Assay, a bias-controlled multiplex PCR. From the authors' description of their analysis: The number of nucleated cells in each sample was estimated by amplification of reference gene primers within the assay. To quantify the absolute abundance of each unique TCRbeta CDR3 rearrangement, sequence reads were collapsed and filtered. For each sample, productive Simpson clonality was calculated as the square root of Simpson's diversity index over productive rearrangements. TCRdb holds this immuneACCESS table with in-frame rearrangements only. Some clones are missing; in checked studies, unresolved V genes explain under half, and the rest has no known cause. V and J calls and clone size are those listed in that table; D and trimming were worked out from the DNA. The sample includes roughly 38,000 clones, with around 85% observed a single time. The ten largest clones represent approximately 15% of the sample.

As regards this clone: What antigen it recognizes has not been identified. No much larger clone exists at a distance of one base, and base qualities are not known.

Recombination joined TRBV4-2 with TRBJ2-7; possibly the D gene is TRBD1, per 6 matching bases. The source material was peripheral blood. The clonotype was recovered from a human donor in a cohort sampled during active COVID-19. CDR3 protein: CASSRSGDISYEQYF. The nucleotide sequence reads as follows: TGTGCCAGCAGCCGATCTGGGGACATCTCCTACGAGCAGTACTTC.